A selection of T cell receptor beta chains follows, all from one sample in a study of human T cells and chemical hapten exposure. TCRdb re-called the RACE reads with MiXCR, one entry per CDR3 protein. The sample carries 200,000 to 300,000 distinct CDR3 sequences, approximately 8.4% recorded once. The sample consisted of whole blood, taken in connection with sensitization to the hapten diphenylcyclopropenone (DPC). Receptors were obtained from a woman in her thirties or forties with alopecia areata. Some clones in this sample may be carry-over from other donors' samples. Both conserved end residues are part of each CDR3. A D gene is named only where the DNA matches it firmly. Not all rows give a size; the values are once, few, many and, for expanded clones, a class.

NA,TRBJ2-7,TRBV5-1,NA,CASSPVGLEYEQYF,TGCGCCAGCAGCCCCGTAGGTCTGGAATACGAGCAGTACTTC
many,TRBJ1-5,TRBV7-9,NA,CASSLGTQPQHF,TGTGCCAGCAGCTTAGGGACTCAGCCCCAGCATTTT
few,TRBJ1-2,TRBV6-5,NA,CASSQQTVYGYTF,TGTGCCAGCAGCCAACAGACGGTCTATGGCTACACCTTC
NA,TRBJ2-3,TRBV4-1,TRBD2,CASSQEKLIAGGPVSTDTQYF,TGCGCCAGCAGCCAAGAGAAACTTATAGCGGGAGGGCCTGTAAGCACAGATACGCAGTATTTT
few,TRBJ1-6,TRBV11-2,NA,CASTLEQARGSPLHF,TGTGCCAGCACCTTAGAACAGGCGCGTGGTTCACCCCTCCACTTT
many,TRBJ2-5,TRBV2,NA,CASSQGRGGGETQYF,TGTGCCAGCAGTCAGGGACGTGGAGGTGGAGAGACCCAGTACTTC
NA,TRBJ1-2,TRBV12-3/TRBV12-4,NA,CASSPGPDYGYTF,TGTGCCAGCAGTCCCGGCCCAGACTATGGCTACACCTTC
few,TRBJ2-1,TRBV7-3,TRBD2,CASSTSGLAGDNEQFF,TGTGCCAGCAGCACCTCGGGACTAGCGGGGGACAATGAGCAGTTCTTC
few,TRBJ2-2,TRBV4-2,NA,CASSQATSFGGELFF,TGTGCCAGCAGCCAAGCCACTAGTTTCGGCGGGGAGCTGTTTTTT
few,TRBJ2-1,TRBV29-1,TRBD2,CSVEGFPGLAGVYNEQFF,TGCAGCGTTGAAGGTTTCCCTGGACTAGCGGGGGTATACAATGAGCAGTTCTTC
NA,TRBJ2-2,TRBV6-2/TRBV6-3,NA,CASRPTGNTGELFF,TGTGCCAGCAGGCCGACAGGGAACACCGGGGAGCTGTTTTTT
few,TRBJ2-1,TRBV7-3,TRBD2,CASSLVAGGYNEQFF,TGTGCCAGCAGCTTAGTCGCGGGAGGATACAATGAGCAGTTCTTC
few,TRBJ2-2,TRBV4-3,TRBD2,CASSRQTSGNTGELFF,TGCGCCAGCAGCCGACAGACTAGCGGTAACACCGGGGAGCTGTTTTTT
few,TRBJ2-2,TRBV9,NA,CASSVSGRSNTGELFF,TGTGCCAGCAGCGTATCAGGCAGGTCGAACACCGGGGAGCTGTTTTTT